One and the same sample provided the 22 T cell receptor beta chains below, sequenced in a study of CD8 T cells in ankylosing spondylitis. Study conclusions and caveats: About 8 highly homologous variants made up a TCR beta motif, and this motif appeared characteristic of ankylosing spondylitis blood.

For these TCRs, the target antigens are not known. TCRdb itself ran the 5' RACE reads through MiXCR, one entry per CDR3 protein. In the table there are fewer than 550,000 distinct CDR3 sequences, about 5.2% of which are singletons. Material for sequencing was blood, either unsorted or a sorted T cell fraction (not recorded which). These TCRs come from a male donor with ankylosing spondylitis.

At least ten counts were recorded for this clonotype. The genes are TRBV7-9 and TRBJ1-4; no definite D call. Deletions cut 1 base from V and 7 bases from J, with 10 bases between. Germline V gives CDR1 SEHNR, CDR2 FQNEAQ (reference sequence). The CDR3 runs 14 residues. As DNA, the CDR3 is TGTGCCAGCAGCTTAGGGGGTACGGGTGAAAAACTGTTTTTT. Translated: CASSLGGTGEKLFF. Variable domain in full (rest from reference TRBV7-9 and TRBJ1-4): DTGVSQNPRHKITKRGQNVTFRCDPISEHNRLYWYRQTLGQGPEFLTYFQNEAQLEKSRLLSDRFSAERPKGSFSTLEIQRTEQGDSAMYLCASSLGGTGEKLFFGSGTQLSVL.

There are many counts of this clonotype. This chain links TRBV20-1 with TRBJ2-7, with 8 bases that match TRBD1. Per the germline V gene, CDR1 is DFQATT and CDR2 is SNEGSKA (reference sequence). J lost 6 bases, V lost 3 bases, and 10 bases had no gene match. The CDR3 sequence is 14 residues long. Written as DNA, the CDR3 is TGCAGTGCTAGGGGTCAGGGGGCCCTAGGCGAGCAGTACTTC. Its protein is CSARGQGALGEQYF.

This clonotype was picked up many times. The rearrangement links TRBV20-1 to TRBJ2-7; a weak D match, TRBD2 (7 bases). The CDR3 has 14 residues. V lost 3 bases to trimming and J lost 3 bases, with 15 bases between them. Germline loops: CDR1 DFQATT, CDR2 SNEGSKA (reference sequence). CDR3 in amino acids: CSASGGGLIYEQYF. CDR3 nucleotides: TGCAGTGCTAGTGGAGGGGGACTAATCTACGAGCAGTACTTC.

This clonotype showed up many times. This sequence joins TRBV5-1 and TRBJ2-7, with 7 bases lining up with TRBD1. Per germline, CDR1 SGHRS and CDR2 YFSETQ. This CDR3 has 14 amino acids. Trimming took 5 bases from V and 0 from J; bases not matched to a gene: 5. This chain's CDR3 is CASRRDSVSYEQYF. The CDR3 DNA reads TGCGCCAGCAGGAGGGACAGCGTCTCCTACGAGCAGTACTTC.

This clonotype has ten or more counts. This rearrangement joins TRBV29-1 to TRBJ2-1; TRBD1 matches 8 bases. The CDR3 consists of 16 residues. The germline gives CDR1 SQVTM, CDR2 ANQGSEA. J gave up 8 bases and V 7 bases, and 19 bases lay outside the gene matches. In nucleotides, the CDR3 is TGCAGCGCCCGAAGGGCGCGGACAGGGAACCCTGATGAGCAGTTCTTC. Protein product: CSARRARTGNPDEQFF.

Many counts were recorded for this clonotype. This rearrangement joins TRBV3-1 to TRBJ2-1; 12 positions agree with TRBD1. Trimming cost V 5 bases and J 8 bases; bases outside gene matches: 4. Germline lookup yields CDR1 LGHDT and CDR2 YNNKEL (reference sequence). The CDR3 covers 14 residues. The CDR3 DNA sequence: TGTGCCAGCAGCGGGACAGGGGGCTGGGATGAGCAGTTCTTC. This sequence encodes CASSGTGGWDEQFF.

Remarks on this clonotype: Since a much larger clone is just one base distant, this may be a read error. The chain uses TRBV3-1 and TRBJ2-1; D call uncertain. From germline, CDR1 is LGHDT and CDR2 YNNKEL (reference sequence). The CDR3 extends over 17 amino acids. CDR3 nucleotide sequence: TGTGCCAGCACCCAAAGAATGGACCTCGAGCTGTGGAATGAGCAGTTCTTC. It specifies CASTQRMDLELWNEQFF.

In regard to this clonotype: This may be a read error: a much more frequent sequence differs by one nucleotide. V gene TRBV7-9 combines with J gene TRBJ1-1, with D uncertain. This CDR3 comprises 13 residues. V gave up 8 bases and J gave up 6 bases, with 16 bases separating them. Germline CDR1 is SEHNR and CDR2 is FQNEAQ (reference sequence). The CDR3 DNA reads as TGTGCCAGCGGCGGAGATGGCCCGCCTGAAGCTTTCTTT. As protein: CASGGDGPPEAFF.

This chain connects TRBV2 to TRBJ2-7, with a weak D call TRBD2 (5 bases). Germline values: CDR1 SNHLY, CDR2 FYNNEI. The CDR3 runs to 15 residues. Trimming stripped 4 bases from V and 3 bases from J, with 16 bases between. The CDR3 is CASSVLGQAGYEQYF. The DNA for the CDR3 is TGTGCCAGCAGTGTACTCGGGCAGGCGGGCTACGAGCAGTACTTC.

This clonotype was detected many times. This chain links TRBV6-2 or TRBV6-3 with TRBJ2-7; no clear D gene. V lost 5 bases to trimming and J lost 0 bases, with 17 bases between them. Germline CDR1 MNHEY, CDR2 SVGEGT. The CDR3 totals 16 residues. Here the CDR3 DNA reads TGTGCCAGCAGTCTGGCCGTGCGTTACAACTCCTACGAGCAGTACTTC. Translated, it gives CASSLAVRYNSYEQYF.

The sample holds many counts of this clonotype. The chain carries TRBV12-3 or TRBV12-4 and TRBJ2-7; D possibly uses TRBD1 or TRBD2 (7 bases each). V lost 7 bases and J lost 12, with 19 bases in between. The CDR3 is 12 amino acids. CDR3 region: CASNSGRGRPYF. The CDR3 coding sequence is TGTGCCAGCAACTCGGGGAGGGGGCGACCGTACTTC.

There are many counts of this clonotype. The chain employs TRBV12-3 or TRBV12-4 and TRBJ2-2; perhaps TRBD2 as D (6 bases). The V end lost 6 bases, the J end lost 5 bases, and 13 bases lay between the germline ends. The CDR3 contains 14 residues. CDR3 DNA sequence: TGTGCCAGCAGGGGGGGACGTTATACCGGGGAGCTGTTTTTT. Protein sequence: CASRGGRYTGELFF.

This clonotype was seen at least ten times. V usage is TRBV5-1 and J usage is TRBJ1-2; 7 bases map to TRBD1. The J segment lost 8 bases and the V segment lost 2 bases, leaving 3 bases of the junction unmatched. The germline V gene encodes CDR1 SGHRS and CDR2 YFSETQ. This CDR3 has 12 residues. CDR3 sequence reads: CASSFDRVGYTF. The CDR3 nucleotides are TGCGCCAGCAGCTTCGACAGGGTCGGCTACACCTTC.

The chain is built from TRBV5-1 and TRBJ2-2; D is perhaps TRBD1 (6 bases). The V gene lost 2 bases and the J gene lost 0 bases, with 8 bases spanning the gap. The length of the CDR3 is 15 residues. Germline CDR1 and CDR2: SGHRS and YFSETQ. The CDR3 nucleotides read TGCGCCAGCAGCTTTGGACAGCCGAACACCGGGGAGCTGTTTTTT. It is translated as CASSFGQPNTGELFF. The full variable domain, in which reference TRBV5-1 and TRBJ2-2 provide the parts outside the CDR3, is KAGVTQTPRYLIKTRGQQVTLSCSPISGHRSVSWYQQTPGQGLQFLFEYFSETQRNKGNFPGRFSGRQFSNSRSEMNVSTLELGDSALYLCASSFGQPNTGELFFGEGSRLTVL.

The table lists this clonotype with many counts. This chain uses TRBV9 with TRBJ1-1, with D uncertain. The CDR3 has 13 amino acids. Deletions cut 7 bases from V and 0 bases from J, with 10 bases between. Germline V CDR1 and CDR2: SGDLS, YYNGEE. As DNA, the CDR3 is TGTGCCAGCCGAGAGTTGTTGAACACTGAAGCTTTCTTT. Translation gives CASRELLNTEAFF.

The table lists this clonotype with a few counts. The chain uses TRBV20-1 and TRBJ2-1; D not certain. This CDR3 is built from 16 residues. The V gene's germline CDR1 is DFQATT and CDR2 SNEGSKA (reference sequence). V was cut by 0 bases and J by 0 bases, with 12 bases left in between. The CDR3 DNA is TGCAGTGCTAGAGATTGGCCGGTTAGCTCCTACAATGAGCAGTTCTTC. The encoded protein is CSARDWPVSSYNEQFF.

This clonotype was detected ten times or more. J is TRBJ2-3 and V is TRBV20-1, with TRBD1 as a possible D gene (5 bases). V dropped 6 bases and J dropped 5 bases, with 15 bases sitting between them. CDR1 is DFQATT, CDR2 SNEGSKA, per germline (reference sequence). This CDR3 is 13 amino acids long. The CDR3 region has the DNA TGCAGTGCCCGCTACAGGCCCCAAGATACGCAGTATTTT. This encodes CSARYRPQDTQYF.

This clonotype was counted only a few times. The chain links TRBV12-3 or TRBV12-4 to TRBJ2-2; D call uncertain. Trimming removed 7 bases at V and 6 bases at J, with 12 bases between. The CDR3 consists of 13 residues. For the CDR3, the DNA is TGTGCCAGCATCCTACTCGGCCCCGGGGAGCTGTTTTTT. Translating gives CASILLGPGELFF.

In this sample, this clonotype turned up a few times. The chain is built from TRBV20-1 and TRBJ2-5; D possibly uses TRBD1 or TRBD2 (6 bases each). Trimming stripped 4 bases from V and 3 bases from J, with 18 bases between. Germline CDR1 reads DFQATT; CDR2 reads SNEGSKA (reference sequence). The CDR3 is 15 residues long. This CDR3 is CSAKPRGQSKETQYF. The CDR3 DNA reads as TGCAGTGCTAAGCCCCGGGGGCAGTCGAAAGAGACCCAGTACTTC.

The table lists this clonotype with many counts. The genes are TRBV15 and TRBJ2-1; D uncertain. The V end lost 1 base, the J end lost 3 bases, and 7 bases lay between the germline ends. This CDR3 comprises 14 residues. The germline V gene encodes CDR1 LNHNV and CDR2 YYDKDF (reference sequence). The DNA of the CDR3 is TGTGCCACCAGCAGAGGGCAGGTCTACAATGAGCAGTTCTTC. Its translation is CATSRGQVYNEQFF.

This clonotype was picked up many times. The V call is TRBV4-3, the J call TRBJ2-3; 7 bases match TRBD2. The V gene's germline CDR1 is LGHNA and CDR2 YSLEER. The CDR3 is made up of 16 amino acids. J gave up 2 bases and V 4 bases, and 9 bases lay outside the gene matches. The CDR3 sequence: CASSPTSRSYTDTQYF. DNA for the CDR3: TGCGCCAGCAGCCCGACTAGCAGGTCTTACACAGATACGCAGTATTTT.

This clonotype has a count of ten or more. CDR3 coding DNA: TGTGCCAGCAGCCAAGGCCAGGCCTATGGCTACACCTTC. Translating gives CASSQGQAYGYTF. The chain employs TRBV3-1 and TRBJ1-2; unclear D gene. CDR3 length equals 13 residues. Germline CDR1 and CDR2: LGHDT and YNNKEL (reference sequence). V lost 1 base to trimming and J lost 4 bases, with 7 bases between them.